The 10 T cell receptor beta chains below come from one sample, sequenced in a study of T-cell memory formation after mild COVID-19. One entry per CDR3 protein results from TCRdb running MiXCR on the 5' RACE reads. The sample carries under 450,000 distinct CDR3 sequences, 23% recorded once. The sequenced material came from PBMCs or a T cell subset sorted from them (not recorded which). These receptors were obtained from an adult woman who had mild COVID-19 (a few samples of this study predate the infection). Cell type and time point are not known.

V usage is TRBV29-1 and J usage is TRBJ1-1; 7 bases are shared with TRBD1. The length of the CDR3 is 13 residues. With 4 bases clipped from V and 5 bases from J, the junction kept 7 bases outside the gene matches. Germline V gene sequence: CDR1 SQVTM, CDR2 ANQGSEA. The chain's CDR3 is CSVVAGGWTEAFF. The CDR3 coding sequence is TGCAGCGTTGTTGCAGGGGGATGGACTGAAGCTTTCTTT.

This chain uses TRBV7-6 with TRBJ1-1, with D possibly TRBD1 on 5 matching bases. With 0 bases removed from V and 5 bases from J, the gap between germline ends came to 13 bases. The CDR3 has 15 residues. From germline, CDR1 is SGHVS and CDR2 FNYEAQ. The CDR3 DNA sequence: TGTGCCAGCAGCTTAGCTTCGACGGGACGGACTGAAGCTTTCTTT. This codes for CASSLASTGRTEAFF.

V gene TRBV29-1 combines with J gene TRBJ2-1, with D possibly TRBD1 on 5 matching bases. V lost 1 base and J 6 bases, leaving 16 bases between the germline ends. The CDR3 contains 15 residues. Per the germline V gene, CDR1 is SQVTM and CDR2 is ANQGSEA. CDR3 sequence: CSVEVFIGQGNEQFF. CDR3 DNA: TGCAGCGTTGAAGTCTTTATAGGTCAGGGCAATGAGCAGTTCTTC.

V gene TRBV28 combines with J gene TRBJ2-7, with D perhaps matching TRBD2 (5 bases). The ends were cut back, 1 base at V and 3 bases at J, with 13 bases in the middle. The CDR3 spans 15 residues. CDR1 and CDR2 (germline): MDHEN, SYDVKM. As DNA, the CDR3 is TGTGCCAGCAGTTTATTGGAGAGGGCAGTCTACGAGCAGTACTTC. This sequence encodes CASSLLERAVYEQYF. Variable domain in full (rest from reference TRBV28 and TRBJ2-7): DVKVTQSSRYLVKRTGEKVFLECVQDMDHENMFWYRQDPGLGLRLIYFSYDVKMKEKGDIPEGYSVSREKKERFSLILESASTNQTSMYLCASSLLERAVYEQYFGPGTRLTVT.

This clonotype came up a few times. This chain joins TRBV6-5 and TRBJ2-6, with D perhaps assigned TRBD1 or TRBD2 (5 bases each). This CDR3 contains 17 residues. V shed 2 bases and J shed 0 bases, with 11 bases lying between them. Germline lookup yields CDR1 MNHEY and CDR2 SVGAGI. The CDR3 region has the DNA TGTGCCAGCAGTTACGGGACGCTGTACTCTGGGGCCAACGTCCTGACTTTC. Translating gives CASSYGTLYSGANVLTF.

This chain joins TRBV9 and TRBJ2-1; 10 bases map to TRBD1. The CDR3 is 15 residues long. V lost 7 bases and J lost 8; bases outside the gene matches: 12. Per the germline V gene, CDR1 is SGDLS and CDR2 is YYNGEE. In nucleotides, the CDR3 is TGTGCCAGCGGACGACAGGGACAGGGGATCGATGAGCAGTTCTTC. It codes for CASGRQGQGIDEQFF.

The CDR3 DNA sequence: TGCGCCAGCAGCCACCTAAGGGATACGCAGTATTTT. Protein product: CASSHLRDTQYF. The rearrangement joins TRBV4-1 to TRBJ2-3; D gene uncertain. V was shortened by 3 bases and J by 6 bases, with 7 bases between the two germline ends. The CDR3 is 12 residues long. CDR1 and CDR2 from the germline V gene are MGHRA and YSYEKL.

The genes are TRBV24-1 and TRBJ2-7; 8 bases line up with TRBD1. CDR3 size: 14 residues. CDR1 and CDR2 from the germline V gene are KGHDR and SFDVKD. The J segment lost 4 bases and the V segment lost 8 bases, leaving 9 bases of the junction unmatched. CDR3 nucleotide sequence: TGTGCCACCAACGGGACAGGTGAGGAGTACGAGCAGTACTTC. It yields the protein CATNGTGEEYEQYF.

The chain recombines TRBV6-6 with TRBJ1-5; D remains ambiguous. This CDR3 has 16 residues. Germline V gives CDR1 MNHNY, CDR2 SVGAGI (reference sequence). The V and J ends lost 0 bases and 3 bases respectively, with 12 bases between them. CDR3 DNA: TGTGCCAGCAGTTACTCCTTTAGAGGGCCCAATCAGCCCCAGCATTTT. The encoded protein is CASSYSFRGPNQPQHF.

As DNA, the CDR3 is TGTGCCAGCAGCTTAGGGGACAGGTCTGGGGCCAACGTCCTGACTTTC. It specifies CASSLGDRSGANVLTF. The chain is built from TRBV11-2 and TRBJ2-6, with 8 positions matching TRBD1. Germline V gene data show CDR1 as SGHAT and CDR2 as FQNNGV. This CDR3 contains 16 residues. Trimming removed 1 base from V and 1 base from J; junction bases left unmatched: 0.